This TCR beta chain was documented in a study of blood T cell repertoires in COVID-19. Study information: T cells, B-cell-depleted T cells, or PBMCs provided the cDNA or gDNA that served as material.

As originally analysed: Estimates of nucleated cell counts were drawn from the amplification of reference gene primers. Clones were read by immunoSEQ multiplex PCR, and TCRdb kept only the in-frame ones, dropping some. That table furnishes V, J and clone size, whereas the DNA furnished D and trimming. The table has 45,000 to 60,000 clones, around 80% seen once. Unmatched junction bases numbered 4, after V lost 7 bases and J lost 4 bases. Germline CDR1 SEHNR, CDR2 FQNEAQ (reference sequence). CDR3 length: 13 residues. The clonotype originates from a woman of 80 years or more with acute or convalescent COVID-19. V usage is TRBV7-9 and J usage is TRBJ1-2; 9 positions agree with TRBD1. Sequenced input: peripheral blood. DNA for the CDR3: TGTGCCAGCACCCCGGGACAGGGCTATGGCTACACCTTC. Protein: CASTPGQGYGYTF.